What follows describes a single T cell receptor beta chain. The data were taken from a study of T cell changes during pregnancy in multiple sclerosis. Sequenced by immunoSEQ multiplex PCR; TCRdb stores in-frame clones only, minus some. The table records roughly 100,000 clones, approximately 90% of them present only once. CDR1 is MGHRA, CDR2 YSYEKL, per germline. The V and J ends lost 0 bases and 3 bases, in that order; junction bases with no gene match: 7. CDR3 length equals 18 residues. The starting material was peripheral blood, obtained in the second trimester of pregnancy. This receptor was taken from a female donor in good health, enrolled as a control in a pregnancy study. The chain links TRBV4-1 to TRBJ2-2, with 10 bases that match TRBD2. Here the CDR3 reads CASSQDRGAGGYTGELFF. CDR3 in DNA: TGCGCCAGCAGCCAAGATAGGGGAGCGGGGGGGTACACCGGGGAGCTGTTTTTT.